Below, 14 T cell receptor beta chains from the same sample are listed, as sequenced in a study of T cells expressing NK-cell markers. TCRdb re-called the 5' RACE reads, yielding one record per CDR3 amino acid sequence without DNA. Recorded for this sample: about 540,000 distinct CDR3 sequences. The sample consisted of blood T cells: a sorted CD56 or NKG2C T cell subset, CD4+ or CD8+ T cells, or bulk PBMC T cells (not recorded which). The receptors originated from a man between 18 and 35 years old in good health.

This chain connects TRBV21-1 to TRBJ1-5. TRBV21-1 is flagged as a pseudogene. The CDR3 is made up of 15 amino acids. The CDR3 reads CASSKAGVQNQPQHF.

This chain joins TRBV20-1 and TRBJ1-1; the D gene TCRdb calls, TRBD1, cannot be checked with no DNA. This CDR3 contains 13 residues. Looked up from germline, CDR1 is DFQATT and CDR2 is SNEGSKA (reference sequence). The CDR3 loop is CSAYRQESTEAFF.

The rearrangement links TRBV12-3 or TRBV12-4 to TRBJ2-5; TCRdb's assignment of TRBD2 cannot be checked, as there is no DNA. The CDR3 runs 13 residues. CDR3 sequence: CASSFLSRETQYF.

The chain uses TRBV28 and TRBJ2-4; TCRdb gives TRBD1 as the D gene, but with no DNA this cannot be confirmed. Germline CDR1 is MDHEN and CDR2 is SYDVKM. The CDR3 consists of 13 residues. CDR3 in amino acids: CASTDRSQNIQYF.

The chain is built from TRBV12-3 or TRBV12-4 and TRBJ1-2; lacking DNA, the TRBD1 call made by TCRdb goes unchecked. This CDR3 is 13 amino acids long. CDR3 residues: CASSYGTAWDYTF.

The rearrangement uses TRBV7-8 and TRBJ2-2; TCRdb returns TRBD2, unconfirmable since there is no DNA. Germline CDR1 is SGHVS and CDR2 is FQNEAQ. This CDR3 comprises 16 residues. CDR3 loop: CASSLQSGSGTGELFF.

This chain joins TRBV5-4 and TRBJ2-1; no DNA is available, so the TRBD2 call from TCRdb remains unchecked. The length of the CDR3 is 17 residues. CDR1 SGHNT and CDR2 YYREEE come from the germline V gene (reference sequence). The CDR3 here is CASSPGTSGSQLTEQFF.

J is TRBJ2-6 and V is TRBV6-1. CDR3 size: 15 residues. From germline, CDR1 is MNHNS and CDR2 SASEGT. CDR3 in amino acids: CASRLMGSGANVLTF.

The chain employs TRBV7-2 and TRBJ2-7. The CDR3 is made up of 14 amino acids. The germline V gene has CDR1 SGHTA and CDR2 FQGNSA. The CDR3 loop is CASSFVTGAYEQYF. Supplemented by reference TRBV7-2 and TRBJ2-7, the full variable domain reads GAGVSQSPSNKVTEKGKDVELRCDPISGHTALYWYRQSLGQGLEFLIYFQGNSAPDKSGLPSDRFSAERTGGSVSTLTIQRTQQEDSAVYLCASSFVTGAYEQYFGPGTRLTVT.

This rearrangement joins TRBV5-1 to TRBJ2-1. Germline lookup yields CDR1 SGHRS and CDR2 YFSETQ. The CDR3 covers 16 residues. CDR3 loop: CASSLDGLSSYNEQFF. The full variable domain, with the rest looked up from reference TRBV5-1 and TRBJ2-1, is KAGVTQTPRYLIKTRGQQVTLSCSPISGHRSVSWYQQTPGQGLQFLFEYFSETQRNKGNFPGRFSGRQFSNSRSEMNVSTLELGDSALYLCASSLDGLSSYNEQFFGPGTRLTVL.

The chain recombines TRBV5-1 with TRBJ1-1. Germline lookup yields CDR1 SGHRS and CDR2 YFSETQ. CDR3 length: 15 residues. This CDR3 is CASSLEKLANTEAFF.

The V call is TRBV5-1, the J call TRBJ2-4; the D call of TRBD1 rests on TCRdb alone, since no DNA is present to check it. CDR1 and CDR2 (germline): SGHRS, YFSETQ. The CDR3 consists of 21 residues. The CDR3 sequence: CASSLGSQGGVQDLAKNIQYF.

The chain joins TRBV6-6 to TRBJ2-5. The V gene's germline CDR1 is MNHNY and CDR2 SVGAGI (reference sequence). This CDR3 comprises 13 residues. The CDR3 spells CASSQPLRETQYF.

The gene calls are TRBV6-5 and TRBJ1-5. In germline, CDR1 is MNHEY, CDR2 SVGAGI. CDR3 length: 14 amino acids. The chain's CDR3 is CASSLQGFRAPQHF.